This T cell receptor (beta chain) was retrieved from a study of patients and donors after allogeneic stem cell transplantation (dated by TCRdb to the early 2020s). Preparation of the library involved RT-PCR. The run used a NextSeq 550. TCRdb reprocessing: public reads trimmed at Q25 with fastp, clones called with MiXCR, in-frame beta chains kept. Rows are combined by CDR3 protein, so each entry shows the most common genes and DNA. For this sample the table gives roughly 40,000 distinct CDR3 sequences, of which roughly 30% were detected only once. Roughly 70% of the sample is in the top ten clones. This clonotype was seen more than once but under ten times. Its target antigen remains unknown. No qualities accompany the bases; no much larger clone lies one base away. CDR3 length: 12 amino acids, cysteine to phenylalanine. Just the 36-base CDR3 DNA is kept, in frame starting at base 1. The germline V gene sets CDR1 to MDHEN and CDR2 to SYDVKM. The junction shows trimming of 8 bases on V and 4 bases on J, and the gene matches do not reach 3 bases of it.

The sequence derives from a human donor who was either an allogeneic HSCT recipient or a stem cell or donor lymphocyte infusion donor (not recorded which). It is not recorded whose cells these are; they may come from a transplant donor. The sequenced sample consisted of blood, either unsorted or a sorted T cell fraction (not recorded which). The chain couples TRBV28 to TRBJ1-2, with TRBD1 identical over 8 junction bases. The sequenced DNA: TGTGCCAGCGGACAGGGCCGCTATGGCTACACCTTC. It codes for CASGQGRYGYTF.